Listed below are T cell receptor beta chains from one sample, sequenced in a study of blood T cell repertoires in COVID-19. Assay: immunoSEQ multiplex PCR; the TCRdb copy retains only in-frame clones and omits some. The repertoire includes about 27,000 clones, about 89% of them detected once, and about 4.9% sits in the top ten. The sequenced sample consisted of peripheral blood. These receptors were collected from a man in his sixties or seventies with active COVID-19. CDR3s include the opening cysteine and the closing phenylalanine or tryptophan. The order of the fields is J gene, D gene, clone size, V gene, CDR3 protein, CDR3 DNA. The D gene is left open where the match is weak. The size entry is marked missing in some rows and otherwise reads once, few, many or a size class.

TRBJ2-7 . . TRBV7-2 CASSLDRQTAYEQYF TGTGCCAGCAGCTTAGACAGACAAACAGCCTACGAGCAGTACTTC
TRBJ2-3 TRBD2 . TRBV24-1 CATSEPLAGLTDTQYF TGTGCCACCAGTGAGCCTCTAGCGGGGCTTACAGATACGCAGTATTTT
TRBJ2-2 . once TRBV5-1 CASSAGGAVGELFF TGCGCCAGCAGCGCCGGCGGGGCGGTGGGGGAGCTGTTTTTT
TRBJ1-3 . . TRBV29-1 CSVAPNRAGNTIYF TGCAGCGTTGCTCCCAACAGGGCTGGAAACACCATATATTTT
TRBJ1-5 . few TRBV5-6 CASSSGPGGHQPQHF TGTGCCAGCAGCTCGGGACCGGGGGGACATCAGCCCCAGCATTTT
TRBJ2-1 . . TRBV6-2/TRBV6-3 CASSYLDNEQFF TGTGCCAGCAGTTACCTTGACAATGAGCAGTTCTTC
TRBJ2-1 . . TRBV5-1 CASSSDREQFF TGCGCCAGCAGTTCAGACAGGGAGCAGTTCTTC
TRBJ2-5 . . TRBV5-1 CASSRGVGETQYF TGCGCCAGCAGCCGCGGGGTGGGAGAGACCCAGTACTTC
TRBJ2-1 TRBD2 once TRBV5-1 CATSHPTAGGPNEQFF TGCGCCACAAGCCACCCTACGGCGGGGGGGCCGAATGAGCAGTTCTTC
TRBJ1-5 TRBD1 once TRBV18 CASSPPTGGNQPQHF TGTGCCAGCTCACCACCGACAGGGGGAAATCAGCCCCAGCATTTT
TRBJ2-3 . . TRBV19 CASSKPGRGSTDTQYF TGTGCCAGTAGTAAGCCGGGGCGGGGAAGCACAGATACGCAGTATTTT
TRBJ1-6 . . TRBV4-3 CASSQDGGDRAPLHF TGCGCCAGCAGCCAAGACGGGGGGGATAGGGCACCCCTCCACTTT
TRBJ2-5 . . TRBV27 CASSSRGKTQYF TGTGCCAGCAGTTCCCGCGGGAAGACCCAGTACTTC
TRBJ2-3 TRBD1 . TRBV29-1 CSVEAGGATDTQYF TGCAGCGTTGAAGCAGGGGGCGCGACAGATACGCAGTATTTT
TRBJ1-1 . . TRBV5-6 CASSFWGRGTEAFF TGTGCCAGCAGCTTTTGGGGCAGGGGCACTGAAGCTTTCTTT
TRBJ1-2 TRBD1 . TRBV5-4 CASSSARTGSGYTF TGTGCCAGCAGCTCAGCCAGGACAGGGAGTGGCTACACCTTC
TRBJ2-5 . . TRBV12-3/TRBV12-4 CASSFGGQETQYF TGTGCCAGCAGTTTTGGAGGGCAAGAGACCCAGTACTTC
TRBJ1-1 TRBD1 . TRBV5-1 CASSSAGQGTEAFF TGCGCCAGCAGCTCAGCCGGACAGGGTACTGAAGCTTTCTTT
TRBJ1-5 TRBD1 . TRBV24-1 CATSPAGQSSNQPQHF TGTGCCACCAGTCCGGCGGGACAGAGTAGCAATCAGCCCCAGCATTTT
TRBJ2-5 . . TRBV10-3 CAISESWGAQYF TGTGCCATCAGTGAGTCCTGGGGGGCCCAGTACTTC
TRBJ2-7 TRBD1 . TRBV7-2 CASSLNRQGDEQYF TGTGCCAGCAGCCTGAATAGACAGGGCGACGAGCAGTACTTC
TRBJ2-1 TRBD1 . TRBV6-2/TRBV6-3 CASSYPGTGFHNEQFF TGTGCCAGCAGTTACCCGGGGACAGGGTTCCACAATGAGCAGTTCTTC
TRBJ1-4 . . TRBV28 CASSPSGMDEKLFF TGTGCCAGCAGTCCATCAGGGATGGATGAAAAACTGTTTTTT
TRBJ1-3 TRBD1 . TRBV27 CASSPGQGWENTIYF TGTGCCAGCAGCCCTGGACAGGGCTGGGAAAACACCATATATTTT
TRBJ2-2 TRBD2 . TRBV3-1/TRBV3-2 CASSQGRGITGELFF TGTGCCAGCAGCCAAGGGCGGGGGATCACCGGGGAGCTGTTTTTT
TRBJ2-1 TRBD2 . TRBV2 CASDLGGVPNEQFF TGTGCCAGCGACTTGGGGGGGGTCCCCAATGAGCAGTTCTTC
TRBJ2-1 TRBD2 . TRBV5-1 CASSSAGAGGPEQFF TGCGCCAGCAGCTCAGCGGGGGCGGGAGGCCCCGAGCAGTTCTTC
TRBJ1-2 . . TRBV5-1 CASWGPPGYGYTF TGCGCCAGCTGGGGGCCTCCTGGCTATGGCTACACCTTC
TRBJ1-1 . . TRBV10-3 CAIMGGQRSEAFF TGTGCCATCATGGGGGGGCAACGATCTGAAGCTTTCTTT
TRBJ2-2 TRBD2 . TRBV6-2/TRBV6-3 CASTPGGGYPNTGELFF TGTGCCAGCACCCCCGGGGGGGGGTACCCGAACACCGGGGAGCTGTTTTTT
TRBJ1-6 . . TRBV28 CASSSVYGRPRDPPLHF TGTGCCAGCAGTTCTGTTTACGGACGTCCGAGGGATCCACCCCTCCACTTT
TRBJ2-1 TRBD2 few TRBV7-2 CASSSLAGGYNEQFF TGTGCCAGCAGCTCACTAGCGGGGGGTTACAATGAGCAGTTCTTC
TRBJ2-7 TRBD1 . TRBV12-3/TRBV12-4 CASKLGTGYEQYF TGTGCCAGCAAGCTAGGGACAGGCTACGAGCAGTACTTC
TRBJ2-7 . . TRBV14 CASSQAIAPFYEQYF TGTGCCAGCAGCCAAGCAATAGCGCCCTTCTACGAGCAGTACTTC
TRBJ1-6 . . TRBV19 CASSTGPSNSPLHF TGTGCCAGTAGTACAGGGCCTTCTAATTCACCCCTCCACTTT
TRBJ2-3 . once TRBV7-6 CASSPFSSTDTQYF TGTGCCAGCAGCCCCTTCTCTAGCACAGATACGCAGTATTTT
TRBJ2-6 . . TRBV7-3 CASSFPGANVLTF TGTGCCAGCAGCTTCCCGGGGGCCAACGTCCTGACTTTC
TRBJ2-7 TRBD2 once TRBV28 CASSLFASGFSYEQYF TGTGCCAGCAGTTTATTTGCTAGCGGCTTCTCCTACGAGCAGTACTTC
TRBJ1-5 . few TRBV30 CAWRYTDNQPQHF TGTGCCTGGAGGTACACAGATAATCAGCCCCAGCATTTT
TRBJ1-1 . . TRBV6-1 CASSESSQGKTEAFF TGTGCCAGCAGTGAAAGTTCACAGGGTAAGACTGAAGCTTTCTTT
TRBJ2-1 TRBD2 . TRBV19 CASRPESGGRGEQFF TGTGCCAGTAGACCAGAGAGCGGGGGCCGAGGGGAGCAGTTCTTC
TRBJ1-5 . once TRBV3-1/TRBV3-2 CASSQFRGNQPQHF TGTGCCAGCAGCCAATTCCGAGGCAATCAGCCCCAGCATTTT
TRBJ2-4 TRBD2 . TRBV7-2 CASSFLPGGDKNIQYF TGTGCCAGCAGCTTCCTACCCGGGGGGGACAAAAACATTCAGTACTTC
TRBJ1-3 . . TRBV7-8 CASSSTWGRIREDSGNTIYF TGTGCCAGCAGCTCCACCTGGGGGAGGATTAGAGAGGACTCTGGAAACACCATATATTTT
TRBJ2-3 TRBD1 . TRBV4-1 CASSQDGRQGAQRDTQYF TGCGCCAGCAGCCAAGACGGGAGACAGGGGGCGCAAAGAGATACGCAGTATTTT
TRBJ1-5 . . TRBV19 CASSPQVGNQPQHF TGTGCCAGTAGTCCTCAGGTGGGCAATCAGCCCCAGCATTTT
TRBJ1-4 . . TRBV28 CASSSDRLDEKLFF TGTGCCAGCAGTTCAGACAGGCTGGATGAAAAACTGTTTTTT
TRBJ2-1 TRBD1 once TRBV18 CASSPRQGEVNEQFF TGTGCCAGCTCACCACGACAGGGGGAGGTCAATGAGCAGTTCTTC
TRBJ1-1 TRBD1 . TRBV6-5 CASKYGQGNTEAFF TGTGCCAGCAAGTACGGACAGGGAAACACTGAAGCTTTCTTT
TRBJ1-1 . . TRBV28 CASSTGGLMNTEAFF TGTGCCAGCAGCACCGGGGGTCTCATGAACACTGAAGCTTTCTTT
TRBJ1-1 . few TRBV27 CASSLMAGMSTEAFF TGTGCCAGCAGTTTAATGGCGGGGATGAGCACTGAAGCTTTCTTT
TRBJ2-3 TRBD2 . TRBV6-2/TRBV6-3 CASSFGGSGGGFTDTQYF TGTGCCAGCAGTTTTGGAGGCAGCGGGGGGGGGTTCACAGATACGCAGTATTTT
TRBJ1-5 . . TRBV28 CASSFVAGNQPQHF TGTGCCAGCAGTTTTGTGGCAGGCAATCAGCCCCAGCATTTT
TRBJ1-4 TRBD1 . TRBV10-3 CAINRDRGEKLFF TGTGCCATCAATCGGGACAGGGGTGAAAAACTGTTTTTT